Following are 21 T cell receptor beta chains from one sample sequenced in a study of shared clonotypes between healthy human individuals (TCRdb year 2020). Library generation was performed with the immunoSEQ multiplex PCR assay. Here the immuneACCESS table is served through TCRdb, limited to in-frame sequences with V and J called. Missing clones are a known gap in these copies; in checked studies unresolved V genes cover under half, and the rest lacks a known reason. Across this sample there are roughly 2,300,000 clones, with roughly 92% seen only once. The ten most abundant clones make up approximately 0.4% of the sample. Specimen: naive CD4+ T cells from PBMCs. This sample's cell subset or site label indicates: CD45RA+ positively selected. These receptors were taken from a man in his late teens or twenties in good health. Some clones in this sample may be carry-over from other donors' samples.

The chain recombines TRBV28 with TRBJ2-4, with 12 positions matching TRBD2. J lost 4 bases, V lost 3 bases, and 4 bases had no gene match. This CDR3 comprises 16 residues. Per germline, CDR1 MDHEN and CDR2 SYDVKM. CDR3 amino acids: CASSLILAGGKNIQYF. DNA for the CDR3: TGTGCCAGCAGTTTGATTCTAGCGGGGGGGAAAAACATTCAGTACTTC.

V and J are TRBV4-2 and TRBJ2-7; possibly TRBD2 for D (5 bases). V was clipped by 4 bases and J by 2 bases, with 24 bases between them. This CDR3 is built from 18 residues. Germline CDR1 LGHNA, CDR2 YNFKEQ. In nucleotides, the CDR3 is TGTGCCAGCAGCCCAACTCAGAAGGAGGTCGGAGTTACCTACGAGCAGTACTTC. It is translated as CASSPTQKEVGVTYEQYF.

This chain joins TRBV5-1 and TRBJ2-1, with 14 bases fitting TRBD2. Germline values: CDR1 SGHRS, CDR2 YFSETQ. This CDR3 spans 16 amino acids. Losses at the gene ends were 0 bases for V and 8 bases for J; bases not matched to a gene: 4. In nucleotides, the CDR3 is TGCGCCAGCAGCTTGGTCGGGACTAGCGGGAGCTATGAGCAGTTCTTC. Translated: CASSLVGTSGSYEQFF.

The chain combines TRBV18 with TRBJ1-4; D not resolved. The CDR3 consists of 16 residues. V was shortened by 0 bases and J by 7 bases, with 15 bases between the two germline ends. Germline V CDR1 and CDR2: KGHSH, LQKENI. DNA for the CDR3: TGTGCCAGCTCACCACCGGCGGCCGCATGGGGTGAAAAACTGTTTTTT. This gives the protein CASSPPAAAWGEKLFF. The complete variable domain, with remaining parts taken from reference TRBV18 and TRBJ1-4, reads NAGVMQNPRHLVRRRGQEARLRCSPMKGHSHVYWYRQLPEEGLKFMVYLQKENIIDESGMPKERFSAEFPKEGPSILRIQQVVRGDSAAYFCASSPPAAAWGEKLFFGSGTQLSVL.

The DNA for the CDR3 is TGTGCCAGTAGTACCCCGGGTAGTGTCAATGAGCAGTTCTTC. Translated: CASSTPGSVNEQFF. The chain combines TRBV19 with TRBJ2-1; D is unclear. Germline values: CDR1 LNHDA, CDR2 SQIVND (reference sequence). Trimming took off 4 bases at V and 6 bases at J, with 13 bases between the two ends. This CDR3 region has 14 residues.

As regards this clone: In the same sample, other DNA sequences code for this CDR3. The rearrangement joins TRBV5-6 to TRBJ2-7; D ambiguous. V shed 0 bases and J shed 6 bases, with 7 bases lying between them. Germline V gene data show CDR1 as SGHDT and CDR2 as YYEEEE. The CDR3 has 12 amino acids. The chain's CDR3 is CASSLGGLEQYF. The DNA of the CDR3 is TGTGCCAGCAGCTTGGGGGGTCTCGAGCAGTACTTC.

This chain links TRBV12-2 with TRBJ1-2. TRBV12-2 represents a pseudogene. CDR3 length: 16 amino acids. This chain's CDR3 is CASRVRSRERWSGYTF. In DNA form, the CDR3 reads TGTGCAAGTCGCGTTAGATCGAGGGAACGATGGAGCGGCTACACCTTC.

The chain employs TRBV7-9 and TRBJ1-4; 12 bases match TRBD1. Germline V gene sequence: CDR1 SEHNR, CDR2 FQNEAQ (reference sequence). The CDR3 consists of 16 residues. V shed 5 bases, J shed 10 bases, and the junction held 11 bases outside the gene matches. CDR3 coding DNA: TGTGCCAGCAGCCCCTTGTCGGGGACAGGGGGCGTAAAACTGTTTTTT. This encodes CASSPLSGTGGVKLFF.

The chain uses TRBV7-2 and TRBJ2-7; D possibly corresponds to TRBD1 (6 bases). Germline lookup yields CDR1 SGHTA and CDR2 FQGNSA. V was trimmed by 1 base and J by 0 bases, leaving 19 bases between them. The CDR3 consists of 18 residues. The CDR3 reads CASSLVFAIQGSSYEQYF. As DNA, the CDR3 is TGTGCCAGCAGCTTAGTTTTCGCCATACAGGGAAGCTCCTACGAGCAGTACTTC. The complete variable domain, with remaining parts taken from reference TRBV7-2 and TRBJ2-7, reads GAGVSQSPSNKVTEKGKDVELRCDPISGHTALYWYRQSLGQGLEFLIYFQGNSAPDKSGLPSDRFSAERTGGSVSTLTIQRTQQEDSAVYLCASSLVFAIQGSSYEQYFGPGTRLTVT.

The chain joins TRBV2 to TRBJ1-5; D unclear. Deletions cut 4 bases from V and 4 bases from J, with 20 bases between. Germline loops: CDR1 SNHLY, CDR2 FYNNEI. CDR3 length: 17 amino acids. CDR3 DNA: TGTGCCAGCAGTGGCCGCCGGGCACCCGGTCGGAATCAGCCCCAGCATTTT. Its protein product is CASSGRRAPGRNQPQHF. Full variable domain (outside the CDR3, taken from reference TRBV2 and TRBJ1-5): EPEVTQTPSHQVTQMGQEVILRCVPISNHLYFYWYRQILGQKVEFLVSFYNNEISEKSEIFDDQFSVERPDGSNFTLKIRSTKLEDSAMYFCASSGRRAPGRNQPQHFGDGTRLSIL.

This chain connects TRBV27 to TRBJ2-1; 10 bases agree with TRBD2. This CDR3 spans 17 amino acids. J was trimmed by 7 bases and V by 5 bases; bases with no gene match: 14. From germline, CDR1 is MNHEY and CDR2 SMNVEV (reference sequence). CDR3 in DNA: TGTGCCAGCAGTCGGGCTAGCGGGAGTTTTCGAGATAATGAGCAGTTCTTC. Translating gives CASSRASGSFRDNEQFF.

The chain employs TRBV5-6 and TRBJ2-3; D is ambiguous. Looked up from germline, CDR1 is SGHDT and CDR2 is YYEEEE. This CDR3 contains 14 residues. Trimming took 2 bases from V and 4 from J, leaving 11 bases between them. CDR3 region: CASSFGHDADTQYF. CDR3 coding DNA: TGTGCCAGCAGCTTTGGCCACGACGCAGATACGCAGTATTTT.

The chain carries TRBV7-2 and TRBJ2-7; 11 nucleotides match TRBD2. The CDR3 is 19 residues long. The germline V gene has CDR1 SGHTA and CDR2 FQGNSA. V shed 0 bases and J 2 bases; nucleotides not matched to a gene: 12. The CDR3 protein is CASSLAEILAGGPPYEQYF. CDR3 sequence (DNA): TGTGCCAGCAGCTTAGCGGAAATTCTAGCGGGAGGACCCCCCTACGAGCAGTACTTC.

The chain joins TRBV9 to TRBJ2-7, with 7 nucleotides matching TRBD2. The V gene end was trimmed by 0 bases and the J gene end by 2 bases; junction bases not matched to a gene: 5. Germline values: CDR1 SGDLS, CDR2 YYNGEE. The CDR3 length is 15 residues. The DNA of the CDR3 is TGTGCCAGCAGCGTAGAGGGCGGGAGTGCCTACGAGCAGTACTTC. This encodes CASSVEGGSAYEQYF.

J is TRBJ2-2 and V is TRBV9; tentative D call: TRBD2 (6 bases). The CDR3 is made up of 14 amino acids. Germline CDR1 reads SGDLS; CDR2 reads YYNGEE. Deletions cut 4 bases from V and 1 base from J, with 8 bases between. The CDR3 is CASSRSGNTGELFF. The CDR3 DNA is TGTGCCAGCAGCCGTAGCGGGAACACCGGGGAGCTGTTTTTT.

The rearrangement links TRBV6-5 to TRBJ2-2; TRBD1 is a possible D gene (5 bases). Trimming took off 6 bases at V and 6 bases at J, with 14 bases between the two ends. Germline CDR1 MNHEY, CDR2 SVGAGI. The length of the CDR3 is 14 residues. CDR3 residues: CASRAFLGPGELFF. Here the CDR3 DNA reads TGTGCCAGCAGGGCCTTTCTGGGGCCCGGGGAGCTGTTTTTT.

The chain employs TRBV6-5 and TRBJ2-2, with D hard to call. Germline CDR1 and CDR2: MNHEY and SVGAGI. V was cut by 0 bases and J by 7 bases, with 12 bases left in between. CDR3 length equals 15 residues. CDR3 residues: CASSYSGPKGGELFF. The DNA for the CDR3 is TGTGCCAGCAGTTACTCAGGGCCCAAGGGCGGGGAGCTGTTTTTT.

The chain links TRBV19 to TRBJ2-1; D might be TRBD2 (6 bases). Germline values: CDR1 LNHDA, CDR2 SQIVND (reference sequence). The CDR3 contains 14 residues. The V gene lost 6 bases and the J gene lost 9 bases, with 18 bases spanning the gap. CDR3 bases: TGTGCCAGTAGGAGGAGGGAGCCGGCGGGTGAGCAGTTCTTC. Translating it yields CASRRREPAGEQFF. Combining the CDR3 with reference TRBV19 and TRBJ2-1 gives the whole variable domain DGGITQSPKYLFRKEGQNVTLSCEQNLNHDAMYWYRQDPGQGLRLIYYSQIVNDFQKGDIAEGYSVSREKKESFPLTVTSAQKNPTAFYLCASRRREPAGEQFFGPGTRLTVL.

This sequence joins TRBV9 and TRBJ2-3; TRBD2 might be the D (6 bases). This CDR3 region has 16 residues. V gave up 4 bases and J gave up 1 base, with 16 bases separating them. Germline V gene data show CDR1 as SGDLS and CDR2 as YYNGEE. The CDR3: CASSHGGREGTDTQYF. CDR3 nucleotide sequence: TGTGCCAGCAGCCACGGTGGCAGGGAGGGCACAGATACGCAGTATTTT.

This clone is a singleton in its sample. The chain has TRBV7-2 and TRBJ2-7; D perhaps matches TRBD2 (5 bases). Germline-derived CDR1 and CDR2 are SGHTA and FQGNSA. This CDR3 has 15 residues. V was shortened by 5 bases and J by 1 base, with 15 bases between the two germline ends. The CDR3 bases are TGTGCCAGCAGCCAATTGGCCCTAGCTTCCTACGAGCAGTACTTC. Its protein is CASSQLALASYEQYF.

The gene calls are TRBV4-2 and TRBJ2-7; TRBD2 might be the D (6 bases). This CDR3 is built from 15 residues. The germline V gene has CDR1 LGHNA and CDR2 YNFKEQ. Trimming took off 0 bases at V and 7 bases at J, with 16 bases between the two ends. The CDR3 bases are TGTGCCAGCAGCCAAGATCAGGGCGGGACGGGAGAGCAGTACTTC. This encodes CASSQDQGGTGEQYF.